This entry lists 5 T cell receptor beta chains sequenced from one sample in a study of neurological immune-mediated disorders. TCRdb reprocessed the 5' RACE reads via MiXCR and lists one record per CDR3 protein. The repertoire holds 20,000 to 30,000 distinct CDR3 sequences, over 6.5% seen once, with less than 5% in the top ten. Sequenced input: PBMCs. Every receptor here comes from a woman in her thirties or forties in good health.

This clonotype was counted many times. The J gene is TRBJ2-1, the V gene TRBV5-1, with 7 bases identical to TRBD1. The CDR3 extends over 15 amino acids. Germline lookup yields CDR1 SGHRS and CDR2 YFSETQ. V lost 5 bases and J lost 5; bases outside the gene matches: 10. CDR3 in DNA: TGCGCCAGCAGGTCAGGGGGACGGGAAAACAATGAGCAGTTCTTC. Protein sequence: CASRSGGRENNEQFF.

This clonotype was counted many times. The chain has TRBV20-1 and TRBJ1-5, with 8 bases fitting TRBD1. CDR1 and CDR2 from the germline V gene are DFQATT and SNEGSKA (reference sequence). The CDR3 length is 13 residues. Losses at the gene ends were 7 bases for V and 9 bases for J; bases not matched to a gene: 11. CDR3 bases: TGCAGTGTATCGACAGGGGCAGAGGGGCCCCAGCATTTT. It yields the protein CSVSTGAEGPQHF.

This clonotype was observed many times. This chain links TRBV29-1 with TRBJ1-2; D not certain. V lost 3 bases to trimming and J lost 12 bases, with 23 bases between them. This CDR3 spans 14 amino acids. Germline CDR1 is SQVTM and CDR2 is ANQGSEA. The CDR3 sequence is CSVDIVDRGQSNTF. Here the CDR3 DNA reads TGCAGCGTTGATATAGTTGATCGGGGTCAAAGCAACACCTTC.

This clonotype came up many times. The chain recombines TRBV20-1 with TRBJ2-7; 8 bases are shared with TRBD2. The length of the CDR3 is 13 residues. The V and J ends lost 6 bases and 0 bases, in that order; junction bases with no gene match: 4. In germline, CDR1 is DFQATT, CDR2 SNEGSKA (reference sequence). CDR3 bases: TGCAGTGCCACCGGGACTAGCTCCTACGAGCAGTACTTC. Translating gives CSATGTSSYEQYF.

Remarks on this clonotype: Being one base from a much bigger clone, this may be a read error. The chain links TRBV6-6 to TRBJ2-3; TRBD2 agrees at 13 bases. Trimming took 6 bases from V and 5 from J; bases not matched to a gene: 17. Germline CDR1 reads MNHNY; CDR2 reads SVGAGI (reference sequence). This CDR3 region has 19 residues. The CDR3 sequence: CASRPGLAGRWGSGDTQYF. CDR3 DNA: TGTGCCAGCAGACCGGGACTAGCGGGGCGCTGGGGGTCCGGAGATACGCAGTATTTT.